The 7 T cell receptor beta chains in this list originate from one sample, sequenced in a study of blood T cell repertoires in COVID-19. Measured with immunoSEQ multiplex PCR; TCRdb has only the in-frame clones, and not every one. This sample has roughly 100,000 clones; about four fifths occur once, and the top ten carry around 4.8%. Sequencing used peripheral blood. The receptors were sampled from a man between 60 and 70 years old with acute or convalescent COVID-19.

This clone has only one observation. V is TRBV3-1 (or the pseudogene TRBV3-2) and J is TRBJ1-2; D perhaps matches TRBD1 (6 bases). Germline CDR1 is LGHDT and CDR2 is YNNKEL (reference sequence). The V end was cut by 2 bases, the J end by 2 bases, with 9 bases between. The CDR3 extends over 14 amino acids. CDR3 DNA: TGTGCCAGCAGCCAACCGACAGGAAACTATGGCTACACCTTC. Translating it yields CASSQPTGNYGYTF.

This clone came up a few times. The chain uses TRBV2 and TRBJ2-1; the D is unclear. This CDR3 has 10 residues. V gave up 7 bases and J gave up 6 bases, with 4 bases separating them. Germline CDR1 SNHLY, CDR2 FYNNEI. In nucleotides, the CDR3 is TGTGCCAGCACCGGCAATGAGCAGTTCTTC. This sequence encodes CASTGNEQFF.

This clone was recorded a few times. The rearrangement uses TRBV5-1 and TRBJ1-6; 7 nucleotides align to TRBD1. Germline CDR1 reads SGHRS; CDR2 reads YFSETQ. After removal of 4 bases from V and 7 bases from J, the junction contained 11 bases not matched to a gene. The CDR3 is made up of 16 amino acids. The DNA of the CDR3 is TGCGCCAGCAGCACCGGACAGGACACGCCAAATTCACCCCTCCACTTT. It encodes CASSTGQDTPNSPLHF.

The chain employs TRBV21-1 and TRBJ1-6. TRBV21-1 is a pseudogene locus. The CDR3 contains 15 residues. CDR3 protein: CASSKAKGRGSPLHF. The CDR3 nucleotides read TGTGCCAGCAGCAAAGCAAAGGGGCGGGGTTCACCCCTCCACTTT.

The sample holds a few counts of this clone. V usage is TRBV6-4 and J usage is TRBJ2-1; D remains unclear. Per the germline V gene, CDR1 is MRHNA and CDR2 is SNTAGT. This CDR3 has 16 amino acids. The ends were cut back, 8 bases at V and 2 bases at J, with 19 bases in the middle. In DNA form, the CDR3 reads TGTGCCAGCCCTTCCTCCACAGTTTCAACCTACAATGAGCAGTTCTTC. As protein: CASPSSTVSTYNEQFF.

The chain links TRBV5-4 to TRBJ1-4; D remains unclear. Trimming stripped 4 bases from V and 4 bases from J, with 11 bases between. This CDR3 is built from 14 residues. CDR1 is SGHNT, CDR2 YYREEE, per germline (reference sequence). The CDR3 DNA sequence: TGTGCCAGCAGCCTAGACGGAAATAATGAAAAACTGTTTTTT. Protein sequence: CASSLDGNNEKLFF. The full variable domain, completed using reference TRBV5-4 and TRBJ1-4, is ETGVTQSPTHLIKTRGQQVTLRCSSQSGHNTVSWYQQALGQGPQFIFQYYREEENGRGNFPPRFSGLQFPNYSSELNVNALELDDSALYLCASSLDGNNEKLFFGSGTQLSVL.

The V call is TRBV27, the J call TRBJ1-4, with 7 bases aligning to TRBD1. Germline CDR1 reads MNHEY; CDR2 reads SMNVEV (reference sequence). With 6 bases clipped from V and 4 bases from J, the junction kept 8 bases outside the gene matches. This CDR3 has 15 amino acids. The CDR3 is CASRYLRDSNEKLFF. DNA for the CDR3: TGTGCCAGCAGATACCTCCGGGACAGTAATGAAAAACTGTTTTTT.